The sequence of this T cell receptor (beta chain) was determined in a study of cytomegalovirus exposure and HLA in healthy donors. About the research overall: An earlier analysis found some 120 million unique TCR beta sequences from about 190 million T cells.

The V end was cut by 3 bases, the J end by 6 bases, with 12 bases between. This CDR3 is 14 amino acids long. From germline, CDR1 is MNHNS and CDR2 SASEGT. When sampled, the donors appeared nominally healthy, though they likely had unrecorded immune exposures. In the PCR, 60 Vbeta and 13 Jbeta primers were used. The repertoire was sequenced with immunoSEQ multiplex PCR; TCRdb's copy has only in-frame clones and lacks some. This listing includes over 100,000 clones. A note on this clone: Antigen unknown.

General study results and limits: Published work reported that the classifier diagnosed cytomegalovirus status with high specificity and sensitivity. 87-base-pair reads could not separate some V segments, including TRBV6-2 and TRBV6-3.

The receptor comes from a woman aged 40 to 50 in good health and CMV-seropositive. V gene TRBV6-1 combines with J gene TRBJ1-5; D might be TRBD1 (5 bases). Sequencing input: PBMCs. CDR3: CASSEEGSIQPQHF. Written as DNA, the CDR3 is TGTGCCAGCAGTGAGGAGGGGTCTATTCAGCCCCAGCATTTT.